Below, one T cell receptor beta chain is given with its context. CDR3 length: 16 residues. Trimming shortened V by 1 base and J by 3 bases, and 12 bases separated the two germline ends. Looked up from germline, CDR1 is MNHNS and CDR2 is SASEGT. The sample is drawn from a study of blood T cell repertoires in COVID-19. The overall study: COVID-19 samples from acute and convalescent phases originated in the United States, Italy and Spain. From T cells, B-cell-depleted T cells, or PBMCs came the material, which was cDNA or gDNA.

Original methodology: Scientists estimated how many nucleated cells there were by amplifying reference gene primers. Libraries were prepared by immunoSEQ multiplex PCR; TCRdb keeps only in-frame clonotypes and omits some of them. Clonal size and the V and J genes are those of that table, whereas D and trimming came from the DNA. The sample records roughly 200,000 clones, around 84% being singletons. Sequencing was performed on peripheral blood. J is TRBJ2-2 and V is TRBV6-1; perhaps TRBD1 as D (5 bases). The source is a human donor in a cohort sampled during active COVID-19. In DNA, the CDR3 is TGTGCCAGCAGTGAAGTAGGTCAGGGTGACACCGGGGAGCTGTTTTTT. It codes for CASSEVGQGDTGELFF.